The source of this T cell receptor beta chain is a study of cytomegalovirus exposure and HLA in healthy donors. Study at large: One earlier analysis, a look at 150 million to 200 million T cells, found about 110 million unique TCR beta sequences.

General study findings and limits: Analyzed later, most CMV-associated TCR beta chains appeared HLA-restricted. Among immune exposure information, only CMV serostatus was available.

PCR primers comprised 60 Vbeta and 13 Jbeta primers. The method was immunoSEQ multiplex PCR; TCRdb's version includes in-frame clones alone and lacks a portion of them. The table has about 57,000 clones, around 70% seen once; the top ten hold around 10%. This clone was counted a few times. Its antigen remains unknown. CDR1 and CDR2 from the germline V gene are MGHRA and YSYEKL. This CDR3 is built from 16 residues. Germline trimming cut 4 bases from V and 4 bases from J; bases unmatched to any gene: 12. The gene calls are TRBV4-1 and TRBJ1-2, with 7 bases lining up with TRBD1. The material sequenced was PBMCs. This clonotype was sampled from a woman aged 50 to 65 in good health and CMV-seronegative. CDR3 loop: CASSLGSDRASYGYTF. CDR3 nucleotide sequence: TGCGCCAGCAGCCTTGGGAGTGACAGGGCCAGCTATGGCTACACCTTC.